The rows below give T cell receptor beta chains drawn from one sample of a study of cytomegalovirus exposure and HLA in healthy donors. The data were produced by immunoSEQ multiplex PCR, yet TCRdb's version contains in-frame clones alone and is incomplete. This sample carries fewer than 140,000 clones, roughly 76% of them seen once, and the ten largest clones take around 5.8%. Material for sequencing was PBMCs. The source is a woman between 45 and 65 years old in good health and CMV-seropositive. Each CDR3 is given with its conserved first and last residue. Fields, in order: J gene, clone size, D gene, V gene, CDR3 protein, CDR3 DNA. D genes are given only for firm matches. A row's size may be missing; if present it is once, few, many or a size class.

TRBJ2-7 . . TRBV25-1 CASNTDDPYEQYF TGTGCCAGCAATACAGATGATCCCTACGAGCAGTACTTC
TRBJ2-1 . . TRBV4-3 CASSQDLYRFNEQFF TGCGCCAGCAGCCAAGATCTTTACAGGTTCAATGAGCAGTTCTTC
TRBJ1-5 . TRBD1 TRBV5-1 CASSSGQGGQPQHF TGCGCCAGCAGCTCTGGACAGGGTGGTCAGCCCCAGCATTTT
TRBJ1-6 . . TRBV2 CASSGQTNNSPLHF TGTGCCAGCAGCGGACAAACTAATAATTCACCCCTCCACTTT
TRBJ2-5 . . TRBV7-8 CASSLFGGETQYF TGTGCCAGCAGCTTATTTGGGGGGGAGACCCAGTACTTC
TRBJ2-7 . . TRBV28 CASSPLSQALYEQYF TGTGCCAGCAGTCCTCTTTCACAGGCACTCTACGAGCAGTACTTC
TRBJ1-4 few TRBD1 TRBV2 CASKGQGNEKLFF TGTGCCAGCAAAGGACAGGGTAATGAAAAACTGTTTTTT
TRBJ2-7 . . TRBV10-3 CAIRGTGYEQYF TGTGCCATCAGGGGAACAGGGTACGAGCAGTACTTC
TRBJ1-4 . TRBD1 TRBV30 CAWTSGQAHEKLFF TGTGCCTGGACCTCGGGACAGGCCCATGAAAAACTGTTTTTT
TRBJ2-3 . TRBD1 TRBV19 CASSPGTGGADTQYF TGTGCCAGCTCACCCGGGACAGGGGGCGCAGATACGCAGTATTTT
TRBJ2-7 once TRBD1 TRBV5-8 CASSLTGGDEQYF TGTGCCAGCAGCTTGACAGGGGGCGACGAGCAGTACTTC
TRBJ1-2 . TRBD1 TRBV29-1 CSVESWGQFYGYTF TGCAGCGTTGAAAGTTGGGGACAGTTCTATGGCTACACCTTC
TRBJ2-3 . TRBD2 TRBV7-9 CASSRTGGFTDTQYF TGTGCCAGCAGCCGCACGGGGGGATTCACAGATACGCAGTATTTT
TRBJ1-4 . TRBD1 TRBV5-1 CASSEQGGEKLFF TGCGCCAGCAGCGAGCAGGGGGGTGAAAAACTGTTTTTT
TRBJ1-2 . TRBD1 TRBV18 CASSAGQGNYGYTF TGTGCCAGCTCAGCGGGACAGGGAAACTATGGCTACACCTTC
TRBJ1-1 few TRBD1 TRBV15 CATSRYRTGGTEAFF TGTGCCACCAGCAGGTACCGGACAGGCGGCACTGAAGCTTTCTTT
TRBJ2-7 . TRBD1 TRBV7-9 CASSLNRGKHEQYF TGTGCCAGCAGCTTAAACAGGGGGAAACACGAGCAGTACTTC
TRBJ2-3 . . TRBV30 CAWSRAQGTDTQYF TGTGCCTGGAGTAGGGCACAGGGCACAGATACGCAGTATTTT
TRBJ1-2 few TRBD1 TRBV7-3 CASSSGTGRGYTF TGTGCCAGCAGCTCTGGGACAGGGAGAGGCTACACCTTC
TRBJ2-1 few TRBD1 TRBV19 CASSLGQGVEQFF TGTGCCAGTAGTCTCGGACAGGGTGTTGAGCAGTTCTTC
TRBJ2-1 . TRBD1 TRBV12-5 CASGLVGGGQGPWEQFF TGTGCTAGTGGTTTGGTAGGAGGGGGACAGGGCCCATGGGAGCAGTTCTTC